In this sample, the clone carrying this TCR beta chain turned up once. The antigen is unknown. The sample belongs to a study of graft-versus-host responses after intestinal transplantation. At the level of the study: Multivisceral, liver-intestinal, or isolated intestinal grafts were transplanted into recipients. Once they had received anti-thymocyte globulin induction, all recipients took tacrolimus and steroids for roughly three years. General study results and limits: An association linked early post-transplant HvG declines with peak circulating GvH clone levels. Some GvH clones appeared in ileal mucosa or blood before recipient bone marrow.

Germline assignment: CDR1 MDHEN and CDR2 SYDVKM. The CDR3 extends over 15 amino acids. V lost 6 bases to trimming and J lost 8 bases; unmatched junction nucleotides: 11. The table came from immunoSEQ multiplex PCR; TCRdb's copy has only in-frame clones and leaves some out. Of 9,500 to 15,000 clones listed, nearly 95% were seen once; the top ten hold 20% to 25%. The starting material was PBMCs, obtained 109 days after intestinal transplant. This sequence originates from a human patient who received an intestinal transplant, so some T cells may come from the graft donor. The gene calls are TRBV28 and TRBJ2-1; 9 nucleotides line up with TRBD1. This chain's CDR3 is CASSSRDRAWDEQFF. The CDR3 DNA reads as TGTGCCAGCAGCTCCCGGGACAGGGCATGGGATGAGCAGTTCTTC.